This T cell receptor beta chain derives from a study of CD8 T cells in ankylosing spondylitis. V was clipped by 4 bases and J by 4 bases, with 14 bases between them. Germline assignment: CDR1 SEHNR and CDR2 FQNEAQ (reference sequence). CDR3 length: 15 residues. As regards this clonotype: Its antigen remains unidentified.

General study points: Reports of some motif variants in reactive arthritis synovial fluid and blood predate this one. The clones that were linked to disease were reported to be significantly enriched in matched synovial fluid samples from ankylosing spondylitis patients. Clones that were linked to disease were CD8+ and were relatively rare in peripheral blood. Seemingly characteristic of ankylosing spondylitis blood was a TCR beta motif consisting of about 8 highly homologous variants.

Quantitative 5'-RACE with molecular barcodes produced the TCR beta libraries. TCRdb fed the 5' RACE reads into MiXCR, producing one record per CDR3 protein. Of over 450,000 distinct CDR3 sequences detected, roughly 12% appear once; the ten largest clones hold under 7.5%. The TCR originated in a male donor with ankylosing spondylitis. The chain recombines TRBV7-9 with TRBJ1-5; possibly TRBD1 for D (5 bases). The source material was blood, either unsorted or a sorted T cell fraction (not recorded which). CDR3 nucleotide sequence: TGTGCCAGCAGCTCGTCGGGGGGTGAAAATCAGCCCCAGCATTTT. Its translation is CASSSSGGENQPQHF.